The 9 T cell receptor beta chains in this list originate from one sample, sequenced in a study of shared clonotypes between healthy human individuals. Clones were sequenced by immunoSEQ multiplex PCR, and TCRdb holds only the in-frame ones, with some missing. The table has 2.3 million or so clones, more than 80% seen once. Source material: naive CD4+ T cells from PBMCs. The subset here: CD45RA+ positively selected. The receptors shown here come from a man aged 18 to 29 in good health. Some clones in this sample may be carry-over from other donors' samples.

This chain joins TRBV28 and TRBJ1-2; 7 positions agree with TRBD1. The CDR3 sequence is 17 residues long. V trimming: 7 bases; J trimming: 8 bases; junction bases outside the gene matches: 22. The V gene's germline CDR1 is MDHEN and CDR2 SYDVKM. CDR3 nucleotides: TGTGCCAGCAAACCCTTAACAGGGGCAGGACGGTCGTACGGCTACACCTTC. Its translation: CASKPLTGAGRSYGYTF.

This chain joins TRBV5-5 and TRBJ2-7; 7 bases are shared with TRBD1. CDR1 and CDR2 from the germline V gene are SGHKS and YYEKEE (reference sequence). The trim removed 4 bases at V and 0 bases at J, leaving 7 bases unmatched. The CDR3 covers 15 residues. CDR3 amino acids: CASSRTGDNSYEQYF. In DNA form, the CDR3 reads TGTGCCAGCAGCCGCACAGGGGACAACTCCTACGAGCAGTACTTC.

The count of this clone is one. The rearrangement links TRBV7-9 to TRBJ2-3, with D possibly TRBD2 on 5 matching bases. V lost 5 bases and J 2 bases, leaving 20 bases between the germline ends. Germline-derived CDR1 and CDR2 are SEHNR and FQNEAQ (reference sequence). CDR3 length equals 17 residues. This CDR3 reads CASSTVVPWETTDTQYF. CDR3 nucleotide sequence: TGTGCCAGCAGCACTGTTGTTCCGTGGGAGACCACAGATACGCAGTATTTT.

J is TRBJ1-4 and V is TRBV6-6; unclear D gene. There are 15 residues in the CDR3. Trimming cost V 4 bases and J 3 bases, with 12 bases left between them. The germline gives CDR1 MNHNY, CDR2 SVGAGI (reference sequence). CDR3 DNA: TGTGCCAGCAGTTCCTACGGAACGGCTAATGAAAAACTGTTTTTT. This encodes CASSSYGTANEKLFF.

The chain links TRBV5-1 to TRBJ1-1; tentatively, D is TRBD1 (5 bases). Germline CDR1 reads SGHRS; CDR2 reads YFSETQ. V was trimmed by 4 bases and J by 4 bases, leaving 26 bases between them. CDR3 length equals 18 residues. This CDR3 reads CASSPMVGGSPEVTEAFF. Here the CDR3 DNA reads TGCGCCAGCAGCCCTATGGTGGGGGGGTCACCAGAGGTCACTGAAGCTTTCTTT.

V usage is TRBV2 and J usage is TRBJ2-5; D gene unclear. The V and J ends lost 4 bases and 5 bases respectively, with 17 bases between them. CDR1 SNHLY and CDR2 FYNNEI come from the germline V gene. The CDR3 length is 15 residues. CDR3 loop: CASSGDSSPLETQYF. DNA of the CDR3: TGTGCCAGCAGTGGCGACTCGAGTCCCCTGGAGACCCAGTACTTC.

The chain links TRBV2 to TRBJ1-2, with 10 positions matching TRBD1. Germline assignment: CDR1 SNHLY and CDR2 FYNNEI. The CDR3 is 16 amino acids. J lost 7 bases, V lost 3 bases, and 11 bases had no gene match. The CDR3 nucleotides are TGTGCCAGCAGTGATGAAATGTTCGGGACAGGGGTTGGCTACACCTTC. The encoded protein is CASSDEMFGTGVGYTF. The full variable domain, rest sourced from reference TRBV2 and TRBJ1-2, is EPEVTQTPSHQVTQMGQEVILRCVPISNHLYFYWYRQILGQKVEFLVSFYNNEISEKSEIFDDQFSVERPDGSNFTLKIRSTKLEDSAMYFCASSDEMFGTGVGYTFGSGTRLTVV.

This clone was detected once. V and J are TRBV28 and TRBJ1-2; the D is unclear. Germline lookup yields CDR1 MDHEN and CDR2 SYDVKM. The CDR3 loop spans 14 amino acids. Trimming took off 6 bases at V and 2 bases at J, with 13 bases between the two ends. Written as DNA, the CDR3 is TGTGCCAGCAGGATACTTCAGGCCAACTATGGCTACACCTTC. It codes for CASRILQANYGYTF.

The chain has TRBV15 and TRBJ1-5; possible D gene TRBD1, 5 bases. This CDR3 comprises 15 residues. Between the trimmed V and J ends, which lost 4 bases and 3 bases, there was a span of 13 bases. Per germline, CDR1 LNHNV and CDR2 YYDKDF (reference sequence). The CDR3 here is CATSKGNRINQPQHF. The CDR3 coding sequence is TGTGCCACCAGCAAGGGGAATCGGATCAATCAGCCCCAGCATTTT.